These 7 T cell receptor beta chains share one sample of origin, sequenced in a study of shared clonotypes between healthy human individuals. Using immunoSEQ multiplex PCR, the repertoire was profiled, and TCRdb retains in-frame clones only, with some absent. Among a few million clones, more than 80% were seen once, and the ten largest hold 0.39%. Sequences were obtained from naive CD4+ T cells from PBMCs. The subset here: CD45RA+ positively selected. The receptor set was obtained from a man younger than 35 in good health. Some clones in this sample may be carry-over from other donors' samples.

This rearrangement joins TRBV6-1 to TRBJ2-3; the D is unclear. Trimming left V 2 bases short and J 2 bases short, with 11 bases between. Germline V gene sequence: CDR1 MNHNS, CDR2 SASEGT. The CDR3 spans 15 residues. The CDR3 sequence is CASSEYRRTTDTQYF. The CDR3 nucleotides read TGTGCCAGCAGTGAATACCGACGGACCACAGATACGCAGTATTTT.

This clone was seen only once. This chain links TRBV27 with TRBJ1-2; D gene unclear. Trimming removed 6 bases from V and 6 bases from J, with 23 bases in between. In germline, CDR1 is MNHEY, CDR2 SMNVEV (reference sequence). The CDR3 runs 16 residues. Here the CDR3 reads CASRPALRSVFDGYTF. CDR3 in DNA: TGTGCCAGCAGGCCGGCACTCCGCAGCGTATTCGATGGCTACACCTTC.

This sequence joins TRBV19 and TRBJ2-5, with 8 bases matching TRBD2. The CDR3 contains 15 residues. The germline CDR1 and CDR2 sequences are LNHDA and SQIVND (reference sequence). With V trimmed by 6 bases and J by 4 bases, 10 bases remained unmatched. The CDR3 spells CASRPSGSGRETQYF. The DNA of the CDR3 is TGTGCCAGTAGACCCAGCGGGAGTGGGCGAGAGACCCAGTACTTC.

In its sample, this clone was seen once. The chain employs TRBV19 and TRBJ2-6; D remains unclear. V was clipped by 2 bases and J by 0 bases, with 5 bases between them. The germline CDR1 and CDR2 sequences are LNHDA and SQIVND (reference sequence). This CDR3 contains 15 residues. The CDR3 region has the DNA TGTGCCAGTAGTATACAGGACTCTGGGGCCAACGTCCTGACTTTC. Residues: CASSIQDSGANVLTF.

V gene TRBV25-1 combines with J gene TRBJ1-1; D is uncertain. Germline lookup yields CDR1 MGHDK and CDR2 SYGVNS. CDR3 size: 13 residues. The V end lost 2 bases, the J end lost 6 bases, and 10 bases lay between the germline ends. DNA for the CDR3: TGTGCCAGCAGTGAAATGGGCGGGTCTGAAGCTTTCTTT. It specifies CASSEMGGSEAFF.

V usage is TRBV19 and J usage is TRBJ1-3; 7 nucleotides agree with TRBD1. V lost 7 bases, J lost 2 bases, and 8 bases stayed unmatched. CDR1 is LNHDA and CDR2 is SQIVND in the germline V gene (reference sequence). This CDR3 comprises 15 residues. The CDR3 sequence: CASTPRGRAGNTIYF. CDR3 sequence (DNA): TGTGCCAGTACCCCGAGGGGGCGGGCTGGAAACACCATATATTTT. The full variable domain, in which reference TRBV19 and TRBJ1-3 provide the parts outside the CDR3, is DGGITQSPKYLFRKEGQNVTLSCEQNLNHDAMYWYRQDPGQGLRLIYYSQIVNDFQKGDIAEGYSVSREKKESFPLTVTSAQKNPTAFYLCASTPRGRAGNTIYFGEGSWLTVV.

For the CDR3, the DNA is TGTGCCAGCAGTTTACCGAATAGGGGTAATGAAAAACTGTTTTTT. It is translated as CASSLPNRGNEKLFF. The J gene is TRBJ1-4, the V gene TRBV28; TRBD1 is a possible D gene (5 bases). The CDR3 runs to 15 residues. V was pared by 2 bases and J by 4 bases, with 11 bases between. Per germline, CDR1 MDHEN and CDR2 SYDVKM.